What follows are 7 T cell receptor beta chains derived from one specimen sequenced in a study of blood T cell repertoires in COVID-19. Clones were read by immunoSEQ multiplex PCR, and TCRdb kept only the in-frame ones, dropping some. The data contain 100,000 or so clones, 80% of them singletons. The sequenced material came from peripheral blood. The receptors were sampled from a human donor in a cohort sampled during active COVID-19.

This clone was recorded once. The V and J genes are TRBV4-1 and TRBJ2-7; TRBD2 aligns across 14 bases. V shed 2 bases and J 0 bases; nucleotides not matched to a gene: 12. The CDR3 length is 20 residues. Germline CDR1 reads MGHRA; CDR2 reads YSYEKL. The CDR3 sequence is CASSQLSGTSGSPISYEQYF. The CDR3 DNA follows: TGCGCCAGCAGCCAACTTTCCGGGACTAGCGGGAGTCCTATCTCCTACGAGCAGTACTTC.

The CDR3 sequence: CASSLVGVGTEAFF. CDR3 coding DNA: TGTGCCAGCAGCTTGGTCGGGGTGGGGACTGAAGCTTTCTTT. The chain recombines TRBV5-6 with TRBJ1-1; D gene uncertain. Trimming cost V 0 bases and J 5 bases, with 11 bases left between them. The germline gives CDR1 SGHDT, CDR2 YYEEEE. The CDR3 has 14 amino acids. Using reference TRBV5-6 and TRBJ1-1 for the parts outside the CDR3, the full variable domain is DAGVTQSPTHLIKTRGQQVTLRCSPKSGHDTVSWYQQALGQGPQFIFQYYEEEERQRGNFPDRFSGHQFPNYSSELNVNALLLGDSALYLCASSLVGVGTEAFFGQGTRLTVV.

The chain recombines TRBV7-9 with TRBJ2-2, with 13 nucleotides matching TRBD2. Germline CDR1 reads SEHNR; CDR2 reads FQNEAQ (reference sequence). CDR3 length: 17 residues. With V trimmed by 5 bases and J by 4 bases, 7 bases remained unmatched. CDR3 DNA: TGTGCCAGCAGCCCCCGACTAGCGGGAGGCTCCACCGGGGAGCTGTTTTTT. It translates to CASSPRLAGGSTGELFF.

This clone is a singleton in its sample. The chain employs TRBV12-3 or TRBV12-4 and TRBJ1-1; tentatively, D is TRBD1 (5 bases). V was cut by 4 bases and J by 0 bases, with 6 bases left in between. The CDR3 extends over 13 amino acids. The CDR3 is CASSSTVNTEAFF. The CDR3 DNA reads as TGTGCCAGCAGTTCGACAGTGAACACTGAAGCTTTCTTT.

The J gene is TRBJ1-6, the V gene TRBV15; 7 bases align to TRBD1. Per the germline V gene, CDR1 is LNHNV and CDR2 is YYDKDF (reference sequence). J lost 10 bases, V lost 5 bases, and 17 bases had no gene match. The CDR3 is 17 residues long. In nucleotides, the CDR3 is TGTGCCACCAGCCCCCGCCCAGACAGGGCGGATGTGTCACCCCTCCACTTT. It codes for CATSPRPDRADVSPLHF. The complete variable domain, with remaining parts taken from reference TRBV15 and TRBJ1-6, reads DAMVIQNPRYQVTQFGKPVTLSCSQTLNHNVMYWYQQKSSQAPKLLFHYYDKDFNNEADTPDNFQSRRPNTSFCFLDIRSPGLGDTAMYLCATSPRPDRADVSPLHFGNGTRLTVT.

The genes are TRBV27 and TRBJ2-7; 10 bases are a match to TRBD2. The CDR3 extends over 15 amino acids. Trimming at V came to 6 bases and at J to 6 bases, leaving 11 bases not matched to a gene. The V gene's germline CDR1 is MNHEY and CDR2 SMNVEV (reference sequence). The CDR3 loop is CASRLAGDGRFEQYF. Written as DNA, the CDR3 is TGTGCCAGCAGGCTAGCGGGAGACGGGCGTTTCGAGCAGTACTTC.

This clone has more than one count but fewer than ten. The V gene is TRBV4-2, the J gene TRBJ2-2, with 11 bases identical to TRBD1. The V segment lost 2 bases and the J segment 4 bases; nucleotides outside the gene matches: 9. The length of the CDR3 is 18 residues. CDR1 LGHNA and CDR2 YNFKEQ come from the germline V gene. The CDR3 is CASSQRTGGGVSTGELFF. The CDR3 DNA reads as TGTGCCAGCAGCCAACGGACAGGGGGCGGTGTGAGCACCGGGGAGCTGTTTTTT.